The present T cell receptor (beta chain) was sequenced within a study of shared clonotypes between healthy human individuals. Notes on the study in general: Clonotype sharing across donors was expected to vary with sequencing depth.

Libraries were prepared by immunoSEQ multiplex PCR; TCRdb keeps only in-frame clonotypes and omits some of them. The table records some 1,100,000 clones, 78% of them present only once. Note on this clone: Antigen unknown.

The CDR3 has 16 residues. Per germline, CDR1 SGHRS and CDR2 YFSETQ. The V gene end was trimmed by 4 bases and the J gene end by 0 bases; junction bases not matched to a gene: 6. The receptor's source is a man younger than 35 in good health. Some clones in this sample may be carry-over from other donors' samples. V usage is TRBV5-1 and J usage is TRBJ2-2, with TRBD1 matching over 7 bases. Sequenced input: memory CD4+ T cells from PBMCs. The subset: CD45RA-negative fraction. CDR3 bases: TGCGCCAGCAGCCCCTGGGACAGCCCGAACACCGGGGAGCTGTTTTTT. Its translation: CASSPWDSPNTGELFF.